In this sample, the clone carrying this TCR beta chain turned up many times. This sample is part of a study of low-dose radiotherapy and immunotherapy resistance in tumors. Study-level information: Cohort 1 was given 0.5 Gy per fraction every 2 weeks, for 6.5 Gy total.

Germline V gene lookup returns CDR1 MNHEY and CDR2 SMNVEV (reference sequence). The CDR3 has 19 residues. V lost 3 bases and J lost 3; bases outside the gene matches: 13. Regarding time point: before trial treatment. Priming of first-strand cDNA relied on TRAV- and TRBV-specific primers (covering alpha and beta chains). Amplification of TCRs used a constant-region primer and V-primer adapter for around 18 PCR cycles. One entry per CDR3 protein results from TCRdb running MiXCR on the reads. Of 64,000 or so distinct CDR3 sequences in the sample, around 31% were seen once. The rearrangement links TRBV27 to TRBJ2-4; 11 positions match TRBD2. The sequence came from a female donor with ovarian cancer. Specimen: PBMCs, collected before treatment. CDR3 in amino acids: CASSFTGSGGVLDKNIQYF. As DNA, the CDR3 is TGTGCCAGCAGTTTTACGGGTAGCGGGGGGGTCTTGGACAAAAACATTCAGTACTTC.